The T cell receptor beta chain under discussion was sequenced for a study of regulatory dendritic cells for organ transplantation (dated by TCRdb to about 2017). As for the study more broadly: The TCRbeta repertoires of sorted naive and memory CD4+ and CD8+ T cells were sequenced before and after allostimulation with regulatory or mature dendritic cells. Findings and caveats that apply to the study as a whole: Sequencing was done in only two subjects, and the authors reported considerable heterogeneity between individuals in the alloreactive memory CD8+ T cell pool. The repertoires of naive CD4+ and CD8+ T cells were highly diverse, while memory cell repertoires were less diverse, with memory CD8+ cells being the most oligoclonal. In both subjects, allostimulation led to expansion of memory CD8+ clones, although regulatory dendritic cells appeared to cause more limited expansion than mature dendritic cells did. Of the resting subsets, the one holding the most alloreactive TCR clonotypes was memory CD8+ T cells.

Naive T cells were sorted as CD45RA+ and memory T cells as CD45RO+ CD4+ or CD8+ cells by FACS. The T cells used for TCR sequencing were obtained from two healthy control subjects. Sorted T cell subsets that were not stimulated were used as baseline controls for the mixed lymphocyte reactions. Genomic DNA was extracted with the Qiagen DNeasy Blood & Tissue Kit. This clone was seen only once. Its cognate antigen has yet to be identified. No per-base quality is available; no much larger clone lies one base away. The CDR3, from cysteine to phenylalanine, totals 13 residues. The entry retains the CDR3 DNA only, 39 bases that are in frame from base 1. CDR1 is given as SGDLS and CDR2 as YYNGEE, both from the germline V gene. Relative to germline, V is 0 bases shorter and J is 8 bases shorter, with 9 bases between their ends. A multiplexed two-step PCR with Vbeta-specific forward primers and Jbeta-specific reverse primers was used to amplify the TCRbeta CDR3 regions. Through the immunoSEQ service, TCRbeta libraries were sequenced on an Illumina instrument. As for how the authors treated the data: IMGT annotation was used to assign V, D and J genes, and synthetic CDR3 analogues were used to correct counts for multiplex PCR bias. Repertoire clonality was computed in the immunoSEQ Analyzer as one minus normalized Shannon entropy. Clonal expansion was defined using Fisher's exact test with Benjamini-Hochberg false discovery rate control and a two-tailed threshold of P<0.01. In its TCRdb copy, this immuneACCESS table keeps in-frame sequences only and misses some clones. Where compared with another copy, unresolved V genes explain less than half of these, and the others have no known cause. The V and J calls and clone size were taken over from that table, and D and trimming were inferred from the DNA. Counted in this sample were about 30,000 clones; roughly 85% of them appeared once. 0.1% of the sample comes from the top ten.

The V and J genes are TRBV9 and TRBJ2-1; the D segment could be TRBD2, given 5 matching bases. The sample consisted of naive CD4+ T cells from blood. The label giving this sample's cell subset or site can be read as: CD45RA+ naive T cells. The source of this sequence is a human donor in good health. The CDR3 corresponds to CASSVGGFYEQFF. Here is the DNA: TGTGCCAGCAGCGTAGGAGGGTTTTATGAGCAGTTCTTC.